These T cell receptor beta chains were read from a single sample in a study of cytomegalovirus exposure and HLA in healthy donors. The table came from immunoSEQ multiplex PCR; TCRdb's copy has only in-frame clones and leaves some out. The profile shows about 200,000 clones, around 78% of them singletons. Sequencing used PBMCs. These receptors were collected from a woman under 30 in good health and CMV-seronegative. CDR3s leave out the opening cysteine and the closing phenylalanine or tryptophan. The order of the fields is J gene, V gene, clone size, CDR3 protein. Rows may omit the clone size; those that give it use once, few, many or a size class.

>TRBJ2-3|TRBV6-5|NA
ASSRQGYDTQY
>TRBJ2-1|TRBV5-1|NA
ASSLEEEGEQF
>TRBJ2-1|TRBV13|NA
ASSATGLAGGVYEQF
>TRBJ2-1|TRBV14|once
ASSHNAGEFYNEQF
>TRBJ1-1|TRBV6-5|NA
ASSYSAAGGNTEAF
>TRBJ2-3|TRBV27|NA
ASSPRLAGGTDTQY
>TRBJ1-5|TRBV7-9|few
ASSPPDRDQPQH
>TRBJ2-7|TRBV9|NA
ASSVVGLAGSEQY
>TRBJ2-7|TRBV9|many
ASSVGGFGREQY
>TRBJ2-7|TRBV5-4|NA
ASSGNRGLNYEQY
>TRBJ2-5|TRBV19|NA
ASKRQGASEETQY
>TRBJ2-3|TRBV19|NA
ASIFPGQVWTDTQY
>TRBJ1-2|TRBV10-3|NA
AITATGSYGYT
>TRBJ1-4|TRBV6-5|NA
ASSYSSGFGEKLF
>TRBJ1-2|TRBV27|NA
ASSLGRGDIRYGYT
>TRBJ2-7|TRBV7-9|NA
ASSSIHGAGETYEQY
>TRBJ1-2|TRBV7-8|NA
ASSAGTAYGYT